The present TCR beta chain was sequenced within a study of T cell repertoires in cytomegalovirus infection. Study context: Matching HLA type and CMV infection were both indicated by public TCR beta signatures. Broader study findings: The ex vivo response showed dominance by HLA-C-restricted CMV-specific TCR beta clonotypes.

TCRdb recomputed calls from the reads with MiXCR, one row per CDR3 protein. The sample yields some 300,000 distinct CDR3 sequences, 9.6% seen once. A few counts support this clonotype. Its antigen is undetermined. CDR3 size: 15 residues. V lost 3 bases and J lost 6; bases outside the gene matches: 3. Germline CDR1 and CDR2: LNHDA and SQIVND (reference sequence). The sample taken for sequencing was PBMCs. The chain combines TRBV19 with TRBJ2-1; 12 bases fit TRBD2. The clonotype was recovered from a human donor in good health (CMV status not recorded). Some clones in this sample may be carry-over from other donors' samples. The CDR3 DNA is TGTGCCAGTAGTATGATGACTAGCGGGGGCAATGAGCAGTTCTTC. Amino acid sequence: CASSMMTSGGNEQFF.